A single sample gave rise to the 27 T cell receptor beta chains below, sequenced in a study of human T cells and chemical hapten exposure. In TCRdb, the RACE reads were re-called with MiXCR into one record per CDR3 protein. The data contain tens of thousands of distinct CDR3 sequences, more than 8% of them seen just once; the ten biggest clones take up 9.6%. Regarding time point: pre-sensitization, week 0. Treatment described: therapeutic diphenylcyclopropenone sensitization with weekly scalp DPC. This specimen consisted of whole blood, obtained in connection with sensitization to the hapten diphenylcyclopropenone (DPC). Receptors were obtained from a man aged 35 to 55 with alopecia areata. Some clones in this sample may be carry-over from other donors' samples.

This clonotype is labeled as medium-sized. The chain links TRBV7-2 to TRBJ2-5; possible D gene TRBD1, 5 bases. Trimming removed 3 bases at V and 0 bases at J, with 8 bases between. Germline CDR1 SGHTA, CDR2 FQGNSA. This CDR3 comprises 14 residues. The CDR3 here is CASSFDSNQETQYF. The CDR3 DNA follows: TGTGCCAGCAGCTTCGACAGCAACCAAGAGACCCAGTACTTC. Supplemented by reference TRBV7-2 and TRBJ2-5, the full variable domain reads GAGVSQSPSNKVTEKGKDVELRCDPISGHTALYWYRQSLGQGLEFLIYFQGNSAPDKSGLPSDRFSAERTGGSVSTLTIQRTQQEDSAVYLCASSFDSNQETQYFGPGTRLLVL.

This clonotype has more than one count but fewer than ten. The V and J genes are TRBV6-4 and TRBJ2-3; 10 positions agree with TRBD2. After removal of 5 bases from V and 1 base from J, the junction contained 3 bases not matched to a gene. CDR3 size: 15 residues. Germline V lookup: CDR1 MRHNA, CDR2 SNTAGT. The CDR3: CASSLAGDGTDTQYF. The CDR3 DNA is TGTGCCAGCAGTCTAGCGGGAGACGGCACAGATACGCAGTATTTT.

V is TRBV3-1 and J is TRBJ2-7, with D unclear. Germline values: CDR1 LGHDT, CDR2 YNNKEL (reference sequence). V lost 1 base and J lost 2, with 9 bases in between. There are 14 residues in the CDR3. The CDR3 DNA follows: TGTGCCAGCAGCCAAGCTGCTACACCCTACGAGCAGTACTTC. Protein sequence: CASSQAATPYEQYF.

This clonotype was seen ten or more times. The chain joins TRBV6-2 or TRBV6-3 to TRBJ2-1; the D gene is possibly TRBD2 (6 bases). CDR3 length: 15 residues. Germline values: CDR1 MNHEY, CDR2 SVGEGT. V was shortened by 2 bases and J by 1 base, with 9 bases between the two germline ends. For the CDR3, the DNA is TGTGCCAGCAGTTACCTGGCGGGATCCTACAATGAGCAGTTCTTC. Translating gives CASSYLAGSYNEQFF.

In its sample, this clonotype was seen many times. This chain connects TRBV14 to TRBJ2-5; tentatively, D is TRBD2 (6 bases). V was pared by 1 base and J by 2 bases, with 17 bases between. From germline, CDR1 is SGHDN and CDR2 FVKESK. The CDR3 has 17 amino acids. The CDR3 loop is CASSQGLQPGGQETQYF. DNA of the CDR3: TGTGCCAGCAGCCAAGGTCTCCAGCCCGGGGGTCAAGAGACCCAGTACTTC.

This clonotype was observed a few times. The V call is TRBV11-2, the J call TRBJ2-5; 10 positions agree with TRBD2. CDR1 is SGHAT and CDR2 is FQNNGV in the germline V gene. The length of the CDR3 is 15 residues. The ends lost 5 bases at V and 5 bases at J; junction bases unmatched: 8. The CDR3 DNA follows: TGTGCCAGCAGCCTTAGCGGGAGGTCGGTGGAGACCCAGTACTTC. The encoded protein is CASSLSGRSVETQYF.

This clonotype ranks as medium-sized. The chain is built from TRBV10-2 and TRBJ2-1; TRBD1 agrees at 7 bases. The CDR3 consists of 13 residues. Trimming took 4 bases from V and 4 from J; bases not matched to a gene: 1. Germline V gives CDR1 WSHSY, CDR2 SAAADI. The chain's CDR3 is CASSVQGYNEQFF. The CDR3 coding sequence is TGCGCCAGCAGTGTACAGGGGTACAATGAGCAGTTCTTC.

The table lists this clonotype with a few counts. V usage is TRBV7-6 and J usage is TRBJ2-1, with 11 bases matching TRBD2. CDR1 SGHVS and CDR2 FNYEAQ come from the germline V gene. J gave up 2 bases and V 6 bases, and 3 bases lay outside the gene matches. CDR3 size: 15 residues. In DNA, the CDR3 is TGTGCCAGCAGTCCTAGCGGGGGGCCCTACAATGAGCAGTTCTTC. This codes for CASSPSGGPYNEQFF.

This clonotype showed up many times. The chain combines TRBV28 with TRBJ2-4, with 9 nucleotides matching TRBD2. This CDR3 region has 17 residues. CDR1 and CDR2 from the germline V gene are MDHEN and SYDVKM. J lost 6 bases, V lost 5 bases, and 14 bases had no gene match. CDR3 sequence reads: CASSRRWAGGPGNIQYF. CDR3 in DNA: TGTGCCAGCAGTCGCCGGTGGGCGGGAGGGCCAGGAAACATTCAGTACTTC.

In its sample, this clonotype was seen a few times. The chain combines TRBV27 with TRBJ2-5; D not resolved. The CDR3 contains 11 residues. The V gene's germline CDR1 is MNHEY and CDR2 SMNVEV (reference sequence). With 4 bases removed from V and 8 bases from J, the gap between germline ends came to 8 bases. CDR3 nucleotides: TGTGCCAGCAGTTACCCCCCCACCCAGTACTTC. Its translation is CASSYPPTQYF.

J is TRBJ2-1 and V is TRBV27; 10 bases align to TRBD2. CDR1 MNHEY and CDR2 SMNVEV come from the germline V gene (reference sequence). The CDR3 extends over 13 amino acids. Germline trimming cut 7 bases from V and 7 bases from J; bases unmatched to any gene: 4. The CDR3 region has the DNA TGTGCCAGCACCGGACTAGCGGTTAATGAGCAGTTCTTC. It translates to CASTGLAVNEQFF.

The CDR3 region is CATSSPTRQETQYF. The CDR3 nucleotides read TGTGCCACCAGCAGCCCGACCAGGCAAGAGACCCAGTACTTC. The rearrangement joins TRBV15 to TRBJ2-5; D is unclear. CDR3 length: 14 residues. Germline V gene lookup returns CDR1 LNHNV and CDR2 YYDKDF (reference sequence). V dropped 3 bases and J dropped 2 bases, with 10 bases sitting between them.

This clonotype was detected many times. V usage is TRBV6-6 and J usage is TRBJ2-4; 14 bases are a match to TRBD2. V was pared by 7 bases and J by 1 base, with 18 bases of the junction left unmatched. The CDR3 loop spans 21 amino acids. Germline CDR1 reads MNHNY; CDR2 reads SVGAGI (reference sequence). In DNA, the CDR3 is TGTGCCAGCATCGACAGACGACTAGCGGGAGGGCCCTCGTCGGCCAAAAACATTCAGTACTTC. It is translated as CASIDRRLAGGPSSAKNIQYF.

The gene calls are TRBV10-3 and TRBJ1-1; no firm D call. Germline CDR1 is ENHRY and CDR2 is SYGVKD. This CDR3 region has 12 residues. V lost 10 bases and J 1 base, leaving 10 bases between the germline ends. CDR3 in amino acids: CATTRGNTEAFF. CDR3 nucleotides: TGTGCCACCACACGGGGGAACACTGAAGCTTTCTTT.

This clonotype was detected a few times. The chain joins TRBV5-1 to TRBJ2-3; D possibly matches TRBD1 or TRBD2 (5 bases each). Germline V gene data show CDR1 as SGHRS and CDR2 as YFSETQ. Trimming took off 2 bases at V and 3 bases at J, with 10 bases between the two ends. This CDR3 comprises 14 residues. As DNA, the CDR3 is TGCGCCAGCAGCTTTAAAGGGGAGACAGATACGCAGTATTTT. It encodes CASSFKGETDTQYF.

Ten or more counts support this clonotype. The rearrangement links TRBV20-1 to TRBJ2-5; tentative D call: TRBD1 (6 bases). Germline V gives CDR1 DFQATT, CDR2 SNEGSKA (reference sequence). CDR3 size: 15 residues. V lost 3 bases to trimming and J lost 1 base, with 15 bases between them. CDR3 coding DNA: TGCAGTGCTAGTGTAGGACAGACCTTCCAAGAGACCCAGTACTTC. Encoded protein: CSASVGQTFQETQYF.

This clonotype was counted between two and nine times. The chain couples TRBV27 to TRBJ1-5; 9 bases map to TRBD1. The CDR3 sequence is 18 residues long. Trimming removed 6 bases from V and 3 bases from J; junction bases left unmatched: 15. Looked up from germline, CDR1 is MNHEY and CDR2 is SMNVEV (reference sequence). CDR3 sequence reads: CASSQRRGYRGLNQPQHF. The CDR3 DNA follows: TGTGCCAGCAGCCAACGTCGGGGATACAGGGGGCTCAATCAGCCCCAGCATTTT.

This clonotype has more than one count but fewer than ten. The chain recombines TRBV7-9 with TRBJ2-1; unclear D gene. The CDR3 is 15 amino acids. The germline gives CDR1 SEHNR, CDR2 FQNEAQ (reference sequence). Trimming took off 1 base at V and 1 base at J, with 8 bases between the two ends. Here the CDR3 reads CASSLVAASYNEQFF. CDR3 coding DNA: TGTGCCAGCAGCTTAGTGGCGGCATCCTACAATGAGCAGTTCTTC.

Ten or more counts support this clonotype. This sequence joins TRBV19 and TRBJ2-5, with 7 bases aligning to TRBD1. J was trimmed by 2 bases and V by 5 bases; bases with no gene match: 5. The CDR3 runs 14 residues. Per germline, CDR1 LNHDA and CDR2 SQIVND (reference sequence). CDR3 sequence reads: CASSVQGWQETQYF. DNA of the CDR3: TGTGCCAGTAGTGTACAGGGGTGGCAAGAGACCCAGTACTTC.

This clonotype was seen only a few times. The genes are TRBV2 and TRBJ2-2; 8 bases fit TRBD2. Germline trimming cut 6 bases from V and 3 bases from J; bases unmatched to any gene: 3. The CDR3 is 14 amino acids. Germline V CDR1 and CDR2: SNHLY, FYNNEI. The CDR3 loop reads CASSREGYTGELFF. CDR3 bases: TGTGCCAGCAGCCGGGAGGGTTACACCGGGGAGCTGTTTTTT.

This clonotype has more than one count but fewer than ten. This chain uses TRBV6-5 with TRBJ1-2, with D uncertain. The V end lost 6 bases, the J end lost 4 bases, and 9 bases lay between the germline ends. The germline V gene has CDR1 MNHEY and CDR2 SVGAGI. This CDR3 comprises 12 residues. In DNA form, the CDR3 reads TGTGCCAGCAGCCCCGCGTTCTATGGCTACACCTTC. It encodes CASSPAFYGYTF.

This clonotype showed up many times. The CDR3 sequence: CATSPLGDTGELFF. CDR3 nucleotides: TGTGCCACCAGCCCCTTGGGAGACACCGGGGAGCTGTTTTTT. This chain connects TRBV15 to TRBJ2-2, with D possibly matching TRBD2 (5 bases). The CDR3 consists of 14 residues. V was trimmed by 5 bases and J by 3 bases, leaving 10 bases between them. CDR1 LNHNV and CDR2 YYDKDF come from the germline V gene (reference sequence).

This clonotype was seen at least ten times. The chain is built from TRBV20-1 and TRBJ2-1; 11 bases line up with TRBD2. J gave up 0 bases and V 3 bases, and 1 base lay outside the gene matches. CDR3 length: 15 amino acids. CDR1 DFQATT and CDR2 SNEGSKA come from the germline V gene (reference sequence). The CDR3 sequence: CSARTSGASYNEQFF. Here the CDR3 DNA reads TGCAGTGCTAGGACTAGCGGGGCCTCCTACAATGAGCAGTTCTTC.

V gene TRBV6-6 combines with J gene TRBJ2-3, with TRBD2 matching over 9 bases. Germline-derived CDR1 and CDR2 are MNHNY and SVGAGI (reference sequence). Trimming cost V 2 bases and J 5 bases; bases outside gene matches: 8. This CDR3 is built from 16 residues. The CDR3 is CASSYGLAGSQDTQYF. The CDR3 DNA is TGTGCCAGCAGTTACGGGCTAGCGGGATCCCAAGATACGCAGTATTTT.

This clonotype was observed many times. V is TRBV6-7 and J is TRBJ1-1, with 10 bases matching TRBD1. TRBV6-7 is reported as an ORF; its role is uncertain. This CDR3 comprises 15 residues. With 6 bases clipped from V and 8 bases from J, the junction kept 12 bases outside the gene matches. The CDR3: CASSWDRGRPGEAFF. CDR3 bases: TGTGCCAGCAGCTGGGACAGGGGCCGCCCGGGGGAAGCTTTCTTT.

V and J are TRBV19 and TRBJ2-7, with D possibly TRBD2 on 7 matching bases. The CDR3 contains 16 residues. The ends were cut back, 4 bases at V and 6 bases at J, with 22 bases in the middle. Germline CDR1 LNHDA, CDR2 SQIVND (reference sequence). This chain's CDR3 is CASSRGRLAASGEQYF. As DNA, the CDR3 is TGTGCCAGTAGTAGGGGGCGGCTAGCGGCCTCCGGCGAGCAGTACTTC.

This clonotype was seen a handful of times. The rearrangement uses TRBV24-1 and TRBJ2-1; no firm D call. There are 12 residues in the CDR3. Germline CDR1 and CDR2: KGHDR and SFDVKD. V was pared by 5 bases and J by 12 bases, with 13 bases between. As DNA, the CDR3 is TGTGCCACCAGTGGATCTACGCGCCCGCAGTTCTTC. Its protein is CATSGSTRPQFF.